This T cell receptor beta chain comes out of a study of a mutant IDH1 vaccine in newly diagnosed glioma. Study details: Following radiotherapy alone, or alongside temozolomide cycles, vaccination was started after an interval of 4-6 weeks. A 62.5% male, approximately 38% female split and a mean age of 40.4 years characterized treated patients.

Data came from immunoSEQ multiplex PCR; TCRdb stores just in-frame clones and leaves some out. The table records roughly 52,000 clones, over 65% of them present only once. With respect to this clone: What it binds is not known. Other DNA sequences in the sample encode the same CDR3.

Stated time point: week 35, safety follow-up. The investigators gave 300 ug of mutant IDH1 20-mer peptide in each vaccine dose, together with topical imiquimod. Patients came in for eight vaccinations, in weeks 1, 3, 5, 7, 11, 15, 19 and 23. The donors' diagnosis was new WHO grade 3 or 4 astrocytoma that was IDH1-mutant and ATRX-lost. From germline, CDR1 is LNHDA and CDR2 SQIVND (reference sequence). The CDR3 totals 14 residues. V lost 6 bases and J lost 0, with 9 bases in between. The sequence was obtained from a man in his forties with glioma. Sequencing used PBMCs, obtained from a glioma patient whose treatment included an IDH1 peptide vaccine. The genes are TRBV19 and TRBJ1-3, with D unclear. This CDR3 is CASRAGSSGNTIYF. The CDR3 DNA reads as TGTGCCAGTAGGGCGGGATCCTCTGGAAACACCATATATTTT.